This passage covers 22 T cell receptor beta chains from one sample sequenced in a study of CDR3 diversity in severe acne. TCRdb itself ran the PCR reads through MiXCR, one entry per CDR3 protein. The sample lists approximately 77,000 distinct CDR3 sequences; approximately 49% were seen once. Sequencing used blood. The source is a male donor with severe acne vulgaris.

The CDR3 sequence: CASSLAAGQESYEQYF. The DNA for the CDR3 is TGTGCCAGCAGCTTAGCTGCGGGACAGGAGAGCTACGAGCAGTACTTC. The gene calls are TRBV7-6 and TRBJ2-7; 8 bases line up with TRBD1. The CDR3 sequence is 16 residues long. Per the germline V gene, CDR1 is SGHVS and CDR2 is FNYEAQ. Germline trimming cut 0 bases from V and 3 bases from J; bases unmatched to any gene: 7. Complete variable domain (other parts from reference TRBV7-6 and TRBJ2-7): GAGVSQSPRYKVTKRGQDVALRCDPISGHVSLYWYRQALGQGPEFLTYFNYEAQQDKSGLPNDRFSAERPEGSISTLTIQRTEQRDSAMYRCASSLAAGQESYEQYFGPGTRLTVT.

The CDR3, as DNA: TGTGCCAGCAGCCCCCGGACAGGGTACGAGCAGTACTTC. The encoded protein is CASSPRTGYEQYF. This chain links TRBV25-1 with TRBJ2-7; 8 nucleotides agree with TRBD1. The germline V gene has CDR1 MGHDK and CDR2 SYGVNS. V gave up 6 bases and J gave up 4 bases; unmatched junction bases: 5. The length of the CDR3 is 13 residues.

This clonotype was picked up many times. The rearrangement joins TRBV29-1 to TRBJ2-7; 8 bases are a match to TRBD1. The CDR3 has 13 residues. J was trimmed by 4 bases and V by 4 bases; bases with no gene match: 6. Germline CDR1 reads SQVTM; CDR2 reads ANQGSEA. The CDR3 region has the DNA TGCAGCGTTGTCTGGACAGGGATATACGAGCAGTACTTC. Translating it yields CSVVWTGIYEQYF.

The table lists this clonotype with many counts. The chain uses TRBV7-2 and TRBJ2-3; TRBD2 agrees at 7 bases. Germline V gene sequence: CDR1 SGHTA, CDR2 FQGNSA. The CDR3 extends over 15 amino acids. Trimming at V came to 1 base and at J to 2 bases, leaving 3 bases not matched to a gene. CDR3 amino acids: CASSLVLAATDTQYF. The CDR3 region has the DNA TGTGCCAGCAGCTTAGTCCTAGCGGCCACAGATACGCAGTATTTT.

This clonotype occurred a few times. The CDR3, as DNA: TGTGCCAGTAGTATAGGCTCGACAGGGTTTTGTCAGCCCCAGCATTTT. Protein: CASSIGSTGFCQPQHF. The rearrangement links TRBV19 to TRBJ1-5; 7 bases align to TRBD1. CDR1 LNHDA and CDR2 SQIVND come from the germline V gene (reference sequence). With 1 base clipped from V and 6 bases from J, the junction kept 9 bases outside the gene matches. The CDR3 runs to 16 residues.

This clonotype showed up just a few times. The CDR3: CAISESTGAYNEQFF. DNA of the CDR3: TGTGCCATCAGTGAGTCGACAGGGGCCTACAATGAGCAGTTCTTC. The chain has TRBV10-3 and TRBJ2-1; the match to TRBD1 covers 8 bases. Germline CDR1 ENHRY, CDR2 SYGVKD. This CDR3 is built from 15 residues. V gave up 0 bases and J gave up 2 bases; unmatched junction bases: 0.

This clonotype was detected many times. The chain is built from TRBV29-1 and TRBJ2-5; D is uncertain. The germline V gene has CDR1 SQVTM and CDR2 ANQGSEA. The CDR3 contains 12 residues. Trimming stripped 4 bases from V and 5 bases from J, with 11 bases between. CDR3 loop: CSVAPYGETQYF. CDR3 DNA: TGCAGCGTTGCGCCCTATGGGGAGACCCAGTACTTC.

Relative to its sample, this clonotype is medium-sized. The V gene is TRBV2, the J gene TRBJ2-1, with TRBD1 as a possible D gene (6 bases). V lost 3 bases, J lost 3 bases, and 9 bases lay in between. Germline-derived CDR1 and CDR2 are SNHLY and FYNNEI. The CDR3 extends over 14 amino acids. CDR3 sequence: CASSDSDSYNEQFF. The DNA for the CDR3 is TGTGCCAGCAGTGATTCGGACAGCTACAATGAGCAGTTCTTC.

This clonotype has at least ten counts. The chain employs TRBV6-4 and TRBJ2-6; D is ambiguous. Deletions cut 2 bases from V and 0 bases from J, with 5 bases between. Germline V lookup: CDR1 MRHNA, CDR2 SNTAGT. The CDR3 totals 15 residues. The CDR3, as DNA: TGTGCCAGCAGTGACACCCTCTCTGGGGCCAACGTCCTGACTTTC. Its protein product is CASSDTLSGANVLTF.

This chain connects TRBV10-3 to TRBJ1-6, with D hard to call. The V gene's germline CDR1 is ENHRY and CDR2 SYGVKD. V was cut by 10 bases and J by 9 bases, with 16 bases left in between. The CDR3 has 13 amino acids. The CDR3 region has the DNA TGTGCCAGTGGCATAATGATAAGTTCACCCCTCCACTTT. Its translation is CASGIMISSPLHF.

The J gene is TRBJ1-2, the V gene TRBV7-2; tentative D call: TRBD1 (5 bases). The V gene lost 3 bases and the J gene lost 0 bases, with 8 bases spanning the gap. CDR1 is SGHTA, CDR2 FQGNSA, per germline. The CDR3 totals 14 residues. The CDR3 spells CASSLTAANYGYTF. Here the CDR3 DNA reads TGTGCCAGCAGCTTGACAGCCGCTAACTATGGCTACACCTTC.

This sequence joins TRBV29-1 and TRBJ1-2; D unclear. This CDR3 contains 10 residues. CDR1 and CDR2 from the germline V gene are SQVTM and ANQGSEA. The V and J ends lost 7 bases and 14 bases respectively, with 17 bases between them. CDR3 coding DNA: TGCAGCGCGGGTTCGGGCGACGTTACCTTC. The encoded protein is CSAGSGDVTF.

This chain links TRBV6-1 with TRBJ1-2; 7 bases fit TRBD1. Trimming removed 6 bases from V and 2 bases from J; junction bases left unmatched: 3. The CDR3 has 13 amino acids. Germline V gene lookup returns CDR1 MNHNS and CDR2 SASEGT. The CDR3 DNA is TGTGCCAGCAGCGACAGGGACAACTATGGCTACACCTTC. Protein product: CASSDRDNYGYTF.

Ten or more counts support this clonotype. The V and J genes are TRBV12-3 or TRBV12-4 and TRBJ1-5; D remains ambiguous. Trimming stripped 5 bases from V and 7 bases from J, with 9 bases between. The CDR3 runs to 12 residues. This chain's CDR3 is CASSRPGQPQHF. As DNA, the CDR3 is TGTGCCAGCAGTCGGCCCGGCCAGCCCCAGCATTTT.

V gene TRBV10-1 combines with J gene TRBJ1-4; the D is unclear. CDR3 length: 15 amino acids. Per germline, CDR1 WNHNN and CDR2 SYGVQD (reference sequence). Trimming took 3 bases from V and 7 from J, leaving 15 bases between them. Here the CDR3 reads CASSDRTGLGEKLFF. CDR3 nucleotides: TGCGCCAGCAGTGATAGGACCGGCCTGGGTGAAAAACTGTTTTTT.

The rearrangement joins TRBV12-3 or TRBV12-4 to TRBJ2-3, with D unclear. The V gene lost 3 bases and the J gene lost 2 bases, with 9 bases spanning the gap. CDR3 length: 14 residues. The chain's CDR3 is CASSFSGYTDTQYF. The CDR3 DNA is TGTGCCAGCAGTTTCTCAGGCTACACAGATACGCAGTATTTT.

This chain uses TRBV24-1 with TRBJ1-5, with 8 bases identical to TRBD1. CDR1 and CDR2 from the germline V gene are KGHDR and SFDVKD. With 4 bases clipped from V and 0 bases from J, the junction kept 1 base outside the gene matches. The CDR3 is 15 residues long. CDR3 coding DNA: TGTGCCACCAGTGAAACAGGGGGTAGCAATCAGCCCCAGCATTTT. Residues: CATSETGGSNQPQHF.

This clonotype was seen more than once but under ten times. The chain joins TRBV27 to TRBJ2-3, with 8 bases identical to TRBD2. The CDR3 loop spans 15 amino acids. V shed 6 bases, J shed 4 bases, and the junction held 9 bases outside the gene matches. CDR1 is MNHEY and CDR2 is SMNVEV in the germline V gene (reference sequence). DNA of the CDR3: TGTGCCAGCAGCCGGACTAGCAGTTATCCAGATACGCAGTATTTT. This translates into CASSRTSSYPDTQYF.

In this sample, this clonotype is hyperexpanded. CDR3 loop: CSVEGQPKETQYF. The CDR3 region has the DNA TGCAGCGTGGAGGGACAGCCAAAAGAGACCCAGTACTTC. This chain uses TRBV29-1 with TRBJ2-5; perhaps TRBD1 as D (7 bases). V dropped 6 bases and J dropped 3 bases, with 14 bases sitting between them. The CDR3 has 13 amino acids. Germline-derived CDR1 and CDR2 are SQVTM and ANQGSEA.

Worth noting for this clonotype: At one end, the junction sequence differs from germline, possibly due to a read error. This sequence joins TRBV7-9 and TRBJ2-3; 12 bases line up with TRBD2. The CDR3 contains 16 residues. CDR1 and CDR2 (germline): SEHNR, FQNEAQ (reference sequence). CDR3 residues: CASSRRLAGEADTQYF. DNA of the CDR3: TGCGCCAGCAGCCGCCGACTAGCGGGAGAGGCAGATACGCAGTATTTT.

This clonotype was counted ten times or more. The rearrangement joins TRBV6-5 to TRBJ1-1; 8 positions match TRBD1. The CDR3 totals 15 residues. The V and J ends lost 4 bases and 1 base, in that order; junction bases with no gene match: 5. Per the germline V gene, CDR1 is MNHEY and CDR2 is SVGAGI. The CDR3, as DNA: TGTGCCAGCAGTTGGTGGACAGGGAAGAACACTGAAGCTTTCTTT. Amino acid sequence: CASSWWTGKNTEAFF.

The chain links TRBV20-1 to TRBJ1-5; tentative D call: TRBD1 (6 bases). V lost 4 bases and J lost 0, with 10 bases in between. Germline assignment: CDR1 DFQATT and CDR2 SNEGSKA (reference sequence). The CDR3 has 14 residues. CDR3 sequence: CSANRGGSNQPQHF. For the CDR3, the DNA is TGCAGTGCTAATAGGGGGGGTAGCAATCAGCCCCAGCATTTT.